This is a list of T cell receptor beta chains from one sample in a study of beta chain features in type 1 diabetes. Only in-frame clones appear in the TCRdb table, and some are missing; sequencing was by immunoSEQ multiplex PCR. The sample has around 280,000 clones; over 12% are singletons. Sequenced material: naive CD4+ T cells from blood. These receptors were obtained from a man aged 18 to 30 with type 1 diabetes. Both conserved end residues are part of each CDR3. The D gene is left open where the match is weak. Expanded clones get a size class; other rows say once, few or many, or leave the size out.

j_call clone_size v_call d_call cdr3_aa cdr3_nt
TRBJ1-2 few TRBV6-6 - CASSREGGLPYGYTF TGTGCCAGCAGTCGAGAGGGGGGGCTTCCCTATGGCTACACCTTC
TRBJ1-1 - TRBV9 - CASSVSSPGNTEAFF TGTGCCAGCAGCGTGTCGAGTCCCGGGAACACTGAAGCTTTCTTT
TRBJ2-7 - TRBV27 - CASIQRNEQYF TGTGCCAGCATACAGCGGAACGAGCAGTACTTC
TRBJ2-5 few TRBV7-9 - CASSSNRGIQETQYF TGTGCCAGCAGCTCCAATAGGGGGATACAAGAGACCCAGTACTTC
TRBJ2-1 - TRBV5-4 TRBD2 CASSPTSGRRDEQFF TGTGCCAGCAGCCCTACTAGCGGGAGACGCGATGAGCAGTTCTTC
TRBJ2-7 - TRBV5-6 - CASSRLRAGFEQYF TGTGCCAGCAGCAGGCTAAGGGCGGGGTTCGAGCAGTACTTC
TRBJ2-1 few TRBV7-2 - CASSPLKREQFF TGTGCCAGCAGCCCACTCAAGCGTGAGCAGTTCTTC
TRBJ2-7 - TRBV15 - CATSRRGGASYEQYF TGTGCCACCAGCAGAAGGGGGGGGGCTTCCTACGAGCAGTACTTC
TRBJ1-1 few TRBV28 TRBD1 CASSLFTTGTSAFF TGTGCCAGCAGTTTATTTACGACAGGGACGTCCGCTTTCTTT
TRBJ1-1 - TRBV6-5 TRBD1 CASRRLTGATEAFF TGTGCCAGCAGACGATTGACAGGGGCCACTGAAGCTTTCTTT
TRBJ2-7 few TRBV19 - CASSIRGYEQYF TGTGCCAGTAGTATAAGGGGCTACGAGCAGTACTTC
TRBJ2-5 - TRBV19 TRBD2 CASRPEGLAVQETQYF TGTGCCAGTCGACCGGAGGGACTAGCGGTCCAAGAGACCCAGTACTTC
TRBJ2-7 few TRBV29-1 - CSVVRGSGSSYEQYF TGCAGCGTGGTAAGGGGTAGCGGTAGCTCCTACGAGCAGTACTTC
TRBJ1-5 - TRBV28 - CASSFFIWQGGNQPQHF TGTGCCAGCAGTTTCTTCATATGGCAGGGTGGCAATCAGCCCCAGCATTTT
TRBJ2-1 few TRBV30 TRBD2 CAWSTSGYNEQFF TGTGCCTGGAGCACTAGCGGTTACAATGAGCAGTTCTTC
TRBJ1-2 few TRBV28 - CASSSQGLYGYTF TGTGCCAGCAGTTCCCAGGGTCTCTATGGCTACACCTTC
TRBJ2-5 few TRBV5-1 TRBD1 CASSRGTGGVRETQYF TGCGCCAGCAGCAGAGGGACAGGGGGCGTTAGGGAGACCCAGTACTTC
TRBJ2-5 - TRBV11-2 TRBD2 CASSIRTSGTMVTQYF TGTGCCAGCAGCATACGGACTAGCGGGACTATGGTGACCCAGTACTTC
TRBJ2-3 - TRBV9 TRBD2 CASSPLAYTSTDTQYF TGTGCCAGCAGCCCACTAGCGTACACTAGCACAGATACGCAGTATTTT
TRBJ1-2 - TRBV30 - CAWSVGHRYGYTF TGTGCCTGGTCCGTTGGACACCGCTATGGCTACACCTTC